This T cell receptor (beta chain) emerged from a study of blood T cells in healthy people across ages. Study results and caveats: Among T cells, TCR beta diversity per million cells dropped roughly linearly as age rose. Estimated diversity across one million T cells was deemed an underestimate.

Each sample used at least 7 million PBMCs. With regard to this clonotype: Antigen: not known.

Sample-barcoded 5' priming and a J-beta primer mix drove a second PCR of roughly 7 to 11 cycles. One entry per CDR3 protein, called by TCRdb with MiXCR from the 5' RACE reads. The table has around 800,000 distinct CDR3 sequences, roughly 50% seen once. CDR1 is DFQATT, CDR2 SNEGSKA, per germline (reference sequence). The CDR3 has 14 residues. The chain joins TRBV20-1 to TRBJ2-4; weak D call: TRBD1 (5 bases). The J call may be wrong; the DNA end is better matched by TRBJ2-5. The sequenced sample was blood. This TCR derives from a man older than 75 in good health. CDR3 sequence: CSASPIQGQETQYF. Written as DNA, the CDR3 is TGCAGTGCTAGCCCGATCCAGGGCCAAGAGACCCAGTACTTC.